This section outlines one T cell receptor beta chain sequence together with its context. The antigen this receptor binds is unknown. No base-level quality is on record; no much larger clone is a single base apart. These data originate in a study of blood T cell repertoires in COVID-19 (dated by TCRdb to 2018 to 2021). Context from the whole study: Collaborator samples came from the United States, Italy and Spain and covered acute and convalescent phases of COVID-19. Subjects who had been exposed to COVID-19, were actively infected with it, or had recovered from it provided the deeply sampled blood TCRbeta repertoires that made up the dataset. A freely available public database, intended as a resource for researchers studying the immune response to SARS-CoV-2, is where the repertoires were released. Where available, HLA class I and class II types were taken from metadata supplied by the sample provider and were not determined by assay-based typing. The material from the prospective study consisted of cDNA or gDNA derived from T cells, B-cell-depleted T cells, or PBMCs. Samples came from the ongoing ImmuneRACE study (first 160 participants) plus 1,254 subjects from 6 global collaborators. Sample metadata almost always included a de-identified subject ID, COVID-19 status, age in years and sex.

What the work shows at the level of the full study, not this receptor alone: Clinical and demographic metadata were provided uncurated, with the amount varying by source and participant.

Participants in the prospective study were enrolled through a virtual design, were aged about 18 to 90 years, and lived in about two dozen United States geographic areas. Cohort assignment in the prospective study relied on participant-reported clinical history from a screening survey and a study questionnaire. Recovered participants in ImmuneRACE Cohort 3 were defined as having two consecutive negative NP/OP PCR tests, clearance from a healthcare professional, or resolution of symptoms. Each participant in the prospective study had whole blood, serum and a nasopharyngeal or oropharyngeal swab collected by mobile phlebotomists. Participants in the prospective study had the option to provide additional blood draws and questionnaires over a 2-month period. Before DNA extraction, prospective study blood samples were shipped either frozen or at room temperature. TCRbeta CDR3 regions were amplified from genomic DNA using the immunoSEQ Assay, a bias-controlled multiplex PCR. On the study's bioinformatics: The number of nucleated cells in each sample was estimated from the amplification of reference gene primers within the assay. To quantify the absolute abundance of each unique TCRbeta CDR3 rearrangement, sequence reads were collapsed and filtered. For each sample, productive Simpson clonality was calculated by taking the square root of Simpson's diversity index across productive rearrangements. The clones in this table, taken by TCRdb from immuneACCESS, are in-frame only. Not every clone is retained; where verified, under half of the shortfall comes from an unresolved V gene, and the cause of the rest is unknown. The DNA was the basis for D and trimming; V, J and clone size are from that table. The sample has around 250,000 clones on record, around 86% of them singletons. Roughly 1.7% of the sample goes to the ten largest clones.

From the cysteine up to the phenylalanine, the CDR3 has a length of 15 residues. This entry keeps only the CDR3 DNA: 45 bases, framed from base 1. The TCR comes from a woman between 45 and 60 years old who had recovered from COVID-19. Specimen: PBMCs or T cells enriched from blood (not recorded which). The V gene is TRBV21-1 and the J gene is TRBJ2-1; the D call TRBD2 from the table was never checked on the DNA. TRBV21-1 has pseudogene status. The CDR3 sequence is CASSARPPSRHEQFF. The nucleotide sequence reads TGTGCCAGCAGCGCACGACCGCCGTCTAGGCATGAGCAGTTCTTC.